Described below is a single T cell receptor (beta chain) sequence and its context. Germline V gives CDR1 SGHTA, CDR2 FQGNSA. V lost 1 base to trimming and J lost 7 bases, with 8 bases between them. CDR3 length: 12 residues. The assay was immunoSEQ multiplex PCR, and TCRdb's table has in-frame clones only and misses some. This sample has 150,000 or so clones, with more than 75% found just once. These data come from a study of cytotoxic CD8 clonotypes in ibrutinib-treated CLL. Overall study context: The subjects consisted of about 10 relapsed/refractory and about 14 treatment-naive individuals, with about 17 IGHV unmutated. Response samples came after a median roughly 11 months of treatment, range 6 to 36.

The specimen comprised PBMCs, sampled after 36 months of ibrutinib treatment. The chain couples TRBV7-2 to TRBJ2-7; no clear D gene. The receptor's source is a human donor with chronic lymphocytic leukemia. For the CDR3, the DNA is TGTGCCAGCAGCTTAGTCTCCTTAGAGCAGTACTTC. Amino acid sequence: CASSLVSLEQYF.